This T cell receptor (beta chain) was captured in a study of blood T cell repertoires in COVID-19. Ages ranged from 18 to 89 years, with residence in around 24 US areas. Participants' reported clinical history set cohort assignment. Donors in Cohort 3 who had recovered were those with two negative PCRs, healthcare professional clearance, or resolution of their symptoms. TCRdb's copy holds only in-frame clones and misses some; the assay was immunoSEQ multiplex PCR. This table has roughly 260,000 clones, about 89% appearing once. This clonotype was sampled from a woman younger than 30 who had recovered from COVID-19. The sequenced sample consisted of PBMCs or T cells enriched from blood (not recorded which).

The CDR3 DNA follows: TGTGCCAGCAGCTTAGGAGTTTTGAACACTGAAGCTTTCTTT. It codes for CASSLGVLNTEAFF. The J gene is TRBJ1-1, the V gene TRBV5-4; no clear D gene. Germline V lookup: CDR1 SGHNT, CDR2 YYREEE (reference sequence). V was shortened by 2 bases and J by 0 bases, with 8 bases between the two germline ends. The length of the CDR3 is 14 residues.